This passage covers 11 T cell receptor beta chains from one sample sequenced in a study of blood T cell repertoires in COVID-19 (dated by TCRdb to between 2020 and 2021). The library was obtained by the immunoSEQ multiplex PCR assay. The immuneACCESS repertoire file appears here via TCRdb, limited to in-frame rearrangements. These files lack a portion of the clones; in checked studies, under half of the deficit traces to unresolved V genes, and the cause of the others is not known. This sample gives approximately 500,000 clones in total; 89% of them show up just once. The ten largest make up over 0.7% of the sample. Sequencing input: peripheral blood. The receptors here all came from a man between 18 and 35 years old with COVID-19, enrolled during active disease.

The V and J genes are TRBV11-1 and TRBJ1-4; D is uncertain. This CDR3 spans 14 amino acids. The ends were cut back, 1 base at V and 5 bases at J, with 8 bases in the middle. Germline CDR1 reads SGHAT; CDR2 reads FQDESV (reference sequence). For the CDR3, the DNA is TGTGCCAGCAGCTTAGGCCCCGGGAATGAAAAACTGTTTTTT. Translated: CASSLGPGNEKLFF.

This sequence joins TRBV5-4 and TRBJ2-5; no firm D call. Trimming shortened V by 4 bases and J by 5 bases, and 9 bases separated the two germline ends. Germline CDR1 and CDR2: SGHNT and YYREEE (reference sequence). This CDR3 comprises 12 residues. The CDR3: CASSLREETQYF. In DNA form, the CDR3 reads TGTGCCAGCAGCCTCCGTGAGGAGACCCAGTACTTC. Combining the CDR3 with reference TRBV5-4 and TRBJ2-5 gives the whole variable domain ETGVTQSPTHLIKTRGQQVTLRCSSQSGHNTVSWYQQALGQGPQFIFQYYREEENGRGNFPPRFSGLQFPNYSSELNVNALELDDSALYLCASSLREETQYFGPGTRLLVL.

This chain connects TRBV11-3 to TRBJ2-7; 10 bases agree with TRBD2. The CDR3 is 14 residues long. Germline CDR1 and CDR2: SGHNT and YENEEA. V gave up 4 bases and J gave up 12 bases; unmatched junction bases: 12. The CDR3 region has the DNA TGTGCCAGCAGCTCGGTTGGGTCTAGCGGGAGACCGTACTTC. The encoded protein is CASSSVGSSGRPYF.

The chain couples TRBV13 to TRBJ1-6, with D possibly being TRBD1 (6 bases). Germline CDR1 PRHDT, CDR2 FYEKMQ (reference sequence). V dropped 0 bases and J dropped 12 bases, with 18 bases sitting between them. The CDR3 is 16 residues long. CDR3 sequence reads: CASSLGRQGNGKPLHF. The CDR3 DNA reads as TGTGCCAGCAGCTTAGGACGGCAGGGGAATGGAAAACCCCTCCACTTT.

The V call is TRBV20-1, the J call TRBJ1-1; D is unresolved. V was cut by 3 bases and J by 0 bases, with 11 bases left in between. Germline values: CDR1 DFQATT, CDR2 SNEGSKA (reference sequence). The CDR3 length is 14 residues. The CDR3 loop reads CSASWRALNTEAFF. The CDR3, as DNA: TGCAGTGCTAGTTGGCGGGCTTTGAACACTGAAGCTTTCTTT.

The chain employs TRBV15 and TRBJ1-3; TRBD1 matches at 8 bases. The CDR3 covers 17 residues. Germline V gene lookup returns CDR1 LNHNV and CDR2 YYDKDF (reference sequence). With V trimmed by 7 bases and J by 2 bases, 13 bases remained unmatched. The CDR3 DNA is TGTGCCACCAAAAAAGGCCCGCCGACAGGGGCTGGAAACACCATATATTTT. Translation gives CATKKGPPTGAGNTIYF.

The chain couples TRBV7-7 to TRBJ2-3; TRBD2 might be the D (6 bases). The CDR3 is 14 residues long. Per the germline V gene, CDR1 is SSHAT and CDR2 is FNYEAQ (reference sequence). Trimming shortened V by 3 bases and J by 4 bases, and 11 bases separated the two germline ends. In DNA form, the CDR3 reads TGTGCCAGCAGCTTGTTGCGGGGTGCAGATACGCAGTATTTT. Translation: CASSLLRGADTQYF.

The chain combines TRBV28 with TRBJ2-1; perhaps TRBD1 as D (7 bases). The CDR3 runs 15 residues. Germline V gives CDR1 MDHEN, CDR2 SYDVKM. Between the trimmed V and J ends, which lost 6 bases and 3 bases, there was a span of 15 bases. The CDR3 reads CASSQGGKSYNEQFF. Here the CDR3 DNA reads TGTGCCAGCAGCCAGGGGGGAAAAAGCTACAATGAGCAGTTCTTC.

The V gene is TRBV27, the J gene TRBJ1-1; D perhaps matches TRBD1 (6 bases). Trimming pared 7 bases from V and 6 bases from J, leaving 21 bases between. Germline V gene lookup returns CDR1 MNHEY and CDR2 SMNVEV (reference sequence). There are 15 residues in the CDR3. The CDR3 sequence is CASIGGVGIPSEAFF. The CDR3 DNA reads TGTGCCAGCATAGGGGGGGTCGGGATTCCATCTGAAGCTTTCTTT.

The rearrangement uses TRBV2 and TRBJ2-3, with D possibly matching TRBD1 (5 bases). CDR3 size: 12 residues. V lost 11 bases and J lost 2, with 11 bases in between. The germline V gene has CDR1 SNHLY and CDR2 FYNNEI. CDR3 residues: CAGQGFTDTQYF. The CDR3 DNA reads as TGTGCCGGCCAGGGATTCACAGATACGCAGTATTTT.

The V call is TRBV11-3, the J call TRBJ2-1, with 8 positions matching TRBD2. There are 17 residues in the CDR3. After removal of 2 bases from V and 2 bases from J, the junction contained 8 bases not matched to a gene. CDR1 is SGHNT and CDR2 is YENEEA in the germline V gene. CDR3 sequence reads: CASSLSKLAATYNEQFF. CDR3 DNA sequence: TGTGCCAGCAGCTTATCGAAACTAGCGGCAACCTACAATGAGCAGTTCTTC.